This TCR beta chain was captured in a study of blood T cell repertoires in COVID-19. Overall study context: Whether acute or convalescent, the COVID-19 samples came from the United States, Italy and Spain.

The assay was immunoSEQ multiplex PCR, and TCRdb's table has in-frame clones only and misses some. The sample holds about 180,000 clones, 70% to 90% seen once. CDR1 is WNHNN, CDR2 SYGVQD, per germline (reference sequence). Trimming took off 5 bases at V and 5 bases at J, with 16 bases between the two ends. The CDR3 sequence is 15 residues long. The V and J genes are TRBV10-1 and TRBJ2-1, with D perhaps matching TRBD2 (6 bases). The origin of this receptor is a man between 60 and 70 years old with acute or convalescent COVID-19. Sequencing was performed on peripheral blood. CDR3 in DNA: TGCGCCAGCAGTATGCGACTAGTTTTCCACAATGAGCAGTTCTTC. Residues: CASSMRLVFHNEQFF.